This TCR beta chain stems from a study of blood T cell repertoires in COVID-19. Study overall: Specimens from acute and convalescent COVID-19 originated in the United States, Italy and Spain. The analysed material was cDNA or gDNA that came from T cells, B-cell-depleted T cells, or PBMCs.

The CDR3 spans 14 residues. The germline V gene encodes CDR1 SEHNR and CDR2 FQNEAQ (reference sequence). The J segment lost 7 bases and the V segment lost 4 bases, leaving 9 bases of the junction unmatched. Profiling relied on immunoSEQ multiplex PCR, and the TCRdb table lists in-frame clones only, not all of them. The profile covers about 170,000 clones, with 70% to 85% appearing a single time and around 20% taken by the ten largest. Cohorts were determined from participant-reported clinical history. The sequencing input was PBMCs or T cells enriched from blood (not recorded which). V is TRBV7-9 and J is TRBJ1-2, with 7 bases fitting TRBD1. The origin of this receptor is a woman between 65 and 79 years old in a cohort exposed to, infected with or recovered from COVID-19 (not recorded which). This CDR3 is CASSSNTGVGGYTF. The DNA of the CDR3 is TGTGCCAGCAGCTCGAATACAGGGGTGGGTGGCTACACCTTC.